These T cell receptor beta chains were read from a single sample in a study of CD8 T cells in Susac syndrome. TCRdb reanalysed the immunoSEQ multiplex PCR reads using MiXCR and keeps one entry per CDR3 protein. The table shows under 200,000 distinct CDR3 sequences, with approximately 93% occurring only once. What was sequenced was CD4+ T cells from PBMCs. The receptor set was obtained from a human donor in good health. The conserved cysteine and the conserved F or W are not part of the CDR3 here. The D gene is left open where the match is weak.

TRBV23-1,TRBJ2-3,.,ASSQSANGCRTARTTDTQY
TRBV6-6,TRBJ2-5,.,ASRAHQETQY
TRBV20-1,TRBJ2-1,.,SASSDSYNEQF
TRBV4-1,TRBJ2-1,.,ASSQVDLGTVYNEQF
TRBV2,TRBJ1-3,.,ASSKSGLNSGNTIY
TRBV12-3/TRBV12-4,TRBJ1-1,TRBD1,ASSPEQGRNTEAF
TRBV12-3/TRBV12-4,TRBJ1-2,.,ASSFDRNYGYT
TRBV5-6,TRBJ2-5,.,ASSSRHLVETQY
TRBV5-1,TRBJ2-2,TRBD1,ASTGTGTTGELF
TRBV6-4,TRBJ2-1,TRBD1,ASSDGTGVKQF
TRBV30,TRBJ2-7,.,ACRVSGTYEQY
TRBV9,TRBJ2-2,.,ASSGGDRWAGELF
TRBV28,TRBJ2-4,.,ASTPLGEAKNIQY
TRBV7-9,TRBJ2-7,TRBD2,ASSLASGSSYEQY
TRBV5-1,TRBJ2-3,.,ASSSWGVSADTQY
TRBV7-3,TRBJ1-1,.,ASSLTPGGGTEAF
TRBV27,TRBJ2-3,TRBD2,ASSLSGGYTDTQY
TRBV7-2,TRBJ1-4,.,ASSPGGGPANEKLF
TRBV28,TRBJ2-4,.,ASSPQRTKNIQY
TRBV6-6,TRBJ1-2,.,ASSSGSYGYT
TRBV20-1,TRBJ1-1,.,SASFSGPTTEAF
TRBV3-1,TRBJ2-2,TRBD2,ASEGAGGFGELF
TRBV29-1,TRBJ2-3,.,SVGQLFTDTQY